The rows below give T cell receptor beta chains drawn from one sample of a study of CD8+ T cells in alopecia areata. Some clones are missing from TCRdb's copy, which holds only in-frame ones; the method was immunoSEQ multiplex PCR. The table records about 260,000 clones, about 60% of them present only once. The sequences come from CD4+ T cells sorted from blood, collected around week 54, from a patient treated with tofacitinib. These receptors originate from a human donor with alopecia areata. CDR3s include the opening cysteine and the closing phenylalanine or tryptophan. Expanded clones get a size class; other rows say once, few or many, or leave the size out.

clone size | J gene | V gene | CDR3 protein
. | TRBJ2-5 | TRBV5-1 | CASSFGDSQETQYF
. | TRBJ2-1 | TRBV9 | CASSVAPSSYNEQFF
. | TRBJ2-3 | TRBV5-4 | CASSLGLAGEDTQYF
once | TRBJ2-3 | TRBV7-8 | CASSPTLGGWDTQYF
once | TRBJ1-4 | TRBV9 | CASSPHTATNEKLFF
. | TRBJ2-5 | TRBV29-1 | CSAAGREQETQYF
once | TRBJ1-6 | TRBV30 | CAWSVGGGPLHF
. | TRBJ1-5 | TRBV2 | CASSEEQGMAQHF
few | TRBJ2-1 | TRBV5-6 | CASSSLGVSYNEQFF
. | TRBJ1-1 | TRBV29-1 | CSVVGGPLNTEAFF
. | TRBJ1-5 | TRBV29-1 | CSVLQGTDQPQHF
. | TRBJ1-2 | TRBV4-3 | CASSQDQGINYGYTF
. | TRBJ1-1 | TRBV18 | CASSPSVSTEAFF
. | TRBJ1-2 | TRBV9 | CASSGAQGQGYYGYTF
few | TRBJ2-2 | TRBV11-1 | CASSLMGQNTGELFF
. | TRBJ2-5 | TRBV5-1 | CASSLVGGRETQYF
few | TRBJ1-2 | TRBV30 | CAWSGDIYGYTF
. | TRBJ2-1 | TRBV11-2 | CASSLRTSGGAYNEQFF
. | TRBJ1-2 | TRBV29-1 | CSVLTWDRTNYGYTF
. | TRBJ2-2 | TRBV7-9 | CASSVRDRELFF
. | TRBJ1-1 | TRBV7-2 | CASSSQGGPVSEAFF
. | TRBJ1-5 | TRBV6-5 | CASSPGIVSQPQHF
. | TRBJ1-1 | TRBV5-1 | CASSAGYINTEAFF
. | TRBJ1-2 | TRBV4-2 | CASSQGTGADYGYTF
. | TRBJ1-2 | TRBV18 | CASGHPNYGYTF
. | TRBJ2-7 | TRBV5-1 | CASSLGGQNEQYF
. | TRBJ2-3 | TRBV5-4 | CASSWDTDTQYF
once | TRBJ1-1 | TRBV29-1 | CSVLAGLGETFF
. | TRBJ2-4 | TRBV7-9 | CASSRTGVDIQYF
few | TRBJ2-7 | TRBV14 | CASSQGAGGFSYEQYF
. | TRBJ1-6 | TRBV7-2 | CASSPDRARAPLHF
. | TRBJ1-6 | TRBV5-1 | CASSFGTTNNSPLHF
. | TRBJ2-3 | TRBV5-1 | CASSLFPSGLGTDTQYF
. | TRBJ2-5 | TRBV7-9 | CASKSGRQETQYF
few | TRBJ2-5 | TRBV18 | CASSPRVSQETQYF
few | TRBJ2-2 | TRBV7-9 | CASSQLLRVTGELFF
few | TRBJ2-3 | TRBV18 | CASSPAGSTDTQYF
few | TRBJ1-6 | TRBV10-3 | CAIRMDRGDSPLHF
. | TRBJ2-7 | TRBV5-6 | CASNGGVSYEQYF
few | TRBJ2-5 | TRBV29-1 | CSVGFRGRQETQYF
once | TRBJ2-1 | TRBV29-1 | CSASTGNNEQFF
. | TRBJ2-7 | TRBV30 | CAWKYPASPYEQYF
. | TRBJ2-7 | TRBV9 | CASSVGQGNYEQYF
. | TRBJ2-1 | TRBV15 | CATSHEGLARGNEQFF
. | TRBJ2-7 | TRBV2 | CASVLSYEQYF
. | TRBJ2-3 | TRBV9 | CASSGGGQGFFTDTQYF
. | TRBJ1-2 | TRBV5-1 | CASSTGLLGHGYTF
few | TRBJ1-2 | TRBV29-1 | CSVEREYGYTF
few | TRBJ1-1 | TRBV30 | CACAGTDGRLTEAFF
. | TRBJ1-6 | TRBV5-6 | CASSLEGFGKKGSPLHF
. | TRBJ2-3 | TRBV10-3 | CAISESGQSDTQYF
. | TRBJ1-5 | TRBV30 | CAWRGEGQPQHF
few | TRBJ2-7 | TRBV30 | CAWSGLTYEQYF
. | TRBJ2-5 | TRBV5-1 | CASSLAGQTQETQYF
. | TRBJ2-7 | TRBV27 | CASSPLDRGLNEQYF
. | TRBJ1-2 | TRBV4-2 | CASSQVWAYGYTF
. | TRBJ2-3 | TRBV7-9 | CASSSRSNTQYF